The subject of this entry is one T cell receptor (beta chain). Its target is not known. This sample is drawn from a study of chemoradiotherapy in HPV16-positive cancers. About the study: Candidate HPV-specific clones and shared TCR motifs came from a couple of HPV16-positive patients. Study results and caveats: Candidate HPV-specific clones and E7-related TCR motifs grew in tumor during treatment.

Profiling relied on immunoSEQ multiplex PCR, and the TCRdb table lists in-frame clones only, not all of them. Of more than 2,000 clones detected, around 87% appear once; the ten largest clones hold 4.5% to 5%. The CDR3 runs 13 residues. V gave up 5 bases and J gave up 1 base, with 8 bases separating them. Germline assignment: CDR1 MNHEY and CDR2 SVGAGI. The sample in question was tumor tissue, obtained from a patient who underwent chemoradiotherapy. The sequence derives from a human donor with HPV-associated anogenital cancer. The chain recombines TRBV6-5 with TRBJ1-1; no definite D call. In nucleotides, the CDR3 is TGTGCCAGCAGTGCCTTCGGGAACACTGAAGCTTTCTTT. Protein sequence: CASSAFGNTEAFF.